Reported below is one TCR beta chain. This clonotype turned up a few times. The antigen this receptor binds is unknown. The sample holds no much larger clone one base away, and base qualities are not on file. CDR1 and CDR2, per the germline V gene, are SGHDN and FVKESK. V is cut by 3 bases and J by 1 base, and the space between the germline ends is 15 bases. Its CDR3 holds 16 amino acids, cysteine through phenylalanine. Only the CDR3 DNA stays, 48 bases, in frame from base 1. Instrument on record: Illumina HiSeq 1500. TCRdb reprocessing: public reads trimmed at Q25 with fastp, clones called with MiXCR, in-frame beta chains kept. Identical CDR3 protein sequences are pooled into one entry, listed with their most common genes and DNA. This sample holds nearly 650,000 distinct CDR3 sequences; approximately 24% were observed only once. Of the sample, approximately 8% falls within the top ten clones. The sample is drawn from a study of T cell repertoires in cytomegalovirus infection (dated by TCRdb to between 2019 and 2020). For the wider study: The HLA type of each donor mattered for the analysis, because public TCR beta signatures pointed to carriage of CMV infection along with the matching HLA type. General study outcomes and caveats: Cumulative frequency of public TCR beta family members discriminated carriers of CMV infection plus the relevant HLA type in this cohort and an independent 352-donor cohort. In the ex vivo response, HLA-C-restricted CMV-specific TCR beta clonotypes were dominant, and in two of eight donors the single most frequent clonotype came from this HLA-C-restricted group.

The sequenced sample consisted of CD8+ T cells from PBMCs. The sequence joins TRBV14 to TRBJ2-5; matching of 6 bases hints at TRBD2 as the D gene. The clonotype originates from a human donor in good health (CMV status not recorded). Some clones in this sample may be carry-over from other donors' samples. The CDR3 in this case is CASSQAWRGGQETQYF. The nucleotides read TGTGCCAGCAGCCAGGCATGGCGGGGCGGCCAAGAGACCCAGTACTTC.